What follows is one T cell receptor (beta chain) and its context. Antigen: not known. PCR was performed a second time for about 7 to 12 cycles using a sample-barcoded 5' primer and a J-beta primer mix. In TCRdb, the 5' RACE reads were re-called with MiXCR into one record per CDR3 protein. The sample has roughly 800,000 distinct CDR3 sequences, about 62% seen once. The CDR3 sequence is 19 residues long. Germline CDR1 reads SGHVS; CDR2 reads FNYEAQ. V lost 3 bases, J lost 1 base, and 14 bases stayed unmatched. These data originate in a study of blood T cells in healthy people across ages. Whole-study results and caveats: Strong correlation linked observed beta diversity and percent naive T cells. Observed TCR beta diversity per million T cells went down as age went up. This fall followed a roughly linear course with age.

V gene TRBV7-6 combines with J gene TRBJ2-1; 8 bases are a match to TRBD1. The receptor's source is a man aged 25 to 40 in good health. Input material: blood. Here the CDR3 DNA reads TGTGCCAGCAGCTTGCGGGACAGGCCCACCTCGGGTTCCTACAATGAGCAGTTCTTC. Translated, it gives CASSLRDRPTSGSYNEQFF.